One TCR beta chain is described in this entry. Antigen unknown. TCRdb reprocessed the 5' RACE reads with MiXCR, giving one entry per CDR3 protein. In the table there are some 300,000 distinct CDR3 sequences, around 12% of which are singletons. This record belongs to a study of identical twins. This CDR3 has 13 residues. V lost 6 bases and J lost 2, with 12 bases in between. CDR1 DFQATT and CDR2 SNEGSKA come from the germline V gene (reference sequence). Study findings and constraints: Reduced insertions were recorded for abundant cord blood beta clonotypes, with no such pattern in memory repertoires.

The same sample was also used in a study of yellow fever vaccine responses in identical twins.

This rearrangement joins TRBV20-1 to TRBJ2-3; D remains ambiguous. The TCR was taken from a young woman in good health. Source material: CD8+ T cells sorted from blood. CDR3 sequence reads: CSAAGYYTDTQYF. Here the CDR3 DNA reads TGCAGTGCGGCCGGGTACTACACAGATACGCAGTATTTT.